The T cell receptor beta chain under discussion was sequenced for a study of cytomegalovirus exposure and HLA in healthy donors. Vbeta (60) and Jbeta (13) primers were used in the PCR. Profiled with immunoSEQ multiplex PCR; TCRdb holds only in-frame clones, not every one. The table lists approximately 170,000 clones, 70% to 80% of them singletons. Study findings and constraints: The authors later found HLA-associated TCR beta chains more clonally expanded than equally common others. Later genetic work tied a missense DCLRE1C variant to beta-chain V and J trimming. Most TCR sequences were rare, but some public TCRs occurred in many donors.

About this clone itself: The antigen is not known.

The ends lost 3 bases at V and 5 bases at J; junction bases unmatched: 5. The CDR3 has 17 amino acids. Germline V lookup: CDR1 SGHTA, CDR2 FQGNSA. The sample taken for sequencing was PBMCs. The rearrangement uses TRBV7-2 and TRBJ2-2, with 14 bases fitting TRBD2. This TCR came from a woman between 50 and 59 years old in good health and CMV-seronegative. CDR3 residues: CASSFQGTSGSTGELFF. The DNA of the CDR3 is TGTGCCAGCAGCTTCCAGGGGACTAGCGGGAGTACCGGGGAGCTGTTTTTT.